This T cell receptor beta chain was documented in a study of T-cell reconstitution after alpha-beta-depleted transplantation in children. Overall study results and limits: Some patients' high day-60 TCRbeta diversity was traced to surviving recipient T cells and thymic progenitors. Reports say that about two months after transplant, the alpha-beta T cells came out of several hundred graft clones that had expanded. One year post-transplant, T-cell counts and diversity were largely derived from T cells produced anew.

Researchers prepared the TCRbeta library using unique molecular identifiers, the study reports. TCRdb itself ran the PCR reads through MiXCR, one entry per CDR3 protein. This sample has hundreds of thousands of distinct CDR3 sequences, with roughly 24% found just once. Trimming shortened V by 0 bases and J by 10 bases, and 15 bases separated the two germline ends. The CDR3 runs to 14 residues. Germline CDR1 reads LGHNA; CDR2 reads YSLEER. In the case of this clonotype: Antigen specificity is unknown.

The genes are TRBV4-3 and TRBJ2-5, with D possibly matching TRBD2 (5 bases). The sequence was collected from a boy younger than two who had a stem cell transplant for acute myeloid leukemia, so the T cells may come from the graft donor. Sequenced here: PBMCs, mostly from graft donor cells, sampled 360 days after TCRalphabeta/CD19-depleted stem cell transplant. In DNA form, the CDR3 reads TGCGCCAGCAGCCAAGATAGGTCGTTGGAGGACCAGTACTTC. It yields the protein CASSQDRSLEDQYF.